This T cell receptor (beta chain) is drawn from a study of T-cell reconstitution after alpha-beta-depleted transplantation in children. Regarding the study as a whole: At around two months after transplant, the alpha-beta T cells were reportedly derived from several hundred expanded clones that came from non-depleted graft cells.

Unique molecular identifiers were incorporated into the prepared TCRbeta library. TCRdb reprocessed the PCR reads with MiXCR, giving one entry per CDR3 protein. The repertoire includes approximately 980,000 distinct CDR3 sequences, about 26% of them detected once, and roughly 27% sits in the top ten. This CDR3 spans 14 amino acids. Trimming removed 8 bases from V and 4 bases from J; junction bases left unmatched: 10. Germline V gene lookup returns CDR1 LGHNT and CDR2 FRNRAP. Concerning this clonotype: Its antigen is unidentified.

The chain links TRBV12-5 to TRBJ1-2; 7 bases line up with TRBD1. The source of this sequence is a boy in the first two years of life who had a stem cell transplant for SCID, so the T cells may come from the graft donor. The specimen comprised PBMCs, mostly from graft donor cells, sampled 360 days after TCRalphabeta/CD19-depleted stem cell transplant. The CDR3 loop reads CASRDRAVGYGYTF. DNA of the CDR3: TGTGCTAGTAGAGACAGGGCAGTGGGCTATGGCTACACCTTC.